The 5 T cell receptor beta chains reported below all come from one sample, sequenced in a study of blood T cell repertoires in COVID-19. Only in-frame clones appear in the TCRdb table, and some are missing; sequencing was by immunoSEQ multiplex PCR. The sample has over 130,000 clones, roughly 84% seen once. Material: peripheral blood. These receptor sequences come from a man younger than 45 with COVID-19, enrolled during active disease.

This clone was counted between two and nine times. The J gene is TRBJ1-5, the V gene TRBV27, with TRBD1 matching over 8 bases. Germline CDR1 reads MNHEY; CDR2 reads SMNVEV (reference sequence). This CDR3 spans 16 amino acids. With 0 bases clipped from V and 4 bases from J, the junction kept 5 bases outside the gene matches. The CDR3 region has the DNA TGTGCCAGCAGTTTATCGCGACAGGGGCGAAATCAGCCCCAGCATTTT. This sequence encodes CASSLSRQGRNQPQHF.

This clone is a singleton in its sample. The gene calls are TRBV28 and TRBJ1-1; 9 nucleotides agree with TRBD1. From germline, CDR1 is MDHEN and CDR2 SYDVKM. The V segment lost 2 bases and the J segment 5 bases; nucleotides outside the gene matches: 9. The CDR3 spans 16 residues. CDR3 DNA: TGTGCCAGCAGTTTACCTACCGGGACAGGGAAGACTGAAGCTTTCTTT. Its protein product is CASSLPTGTGKTEAFF.

The chain links TRBV12-5 to TRBJ2-1; TRBD2 matches at 10 bases. This CDR3 comprises 16 residues. V gave up 1 base and J gave up 2 bases; unmatched junction bases: 2. Germline CDR1 LGHNT, CDR2 FRNRAP. The CDR3 region has the DNA TGTGCTAGTGGTTTGGGACTAGCGGGTGCCTACAATGAGCAGTTCTTC. Its translation: CASGLGLAGAYNEQFF.

This clone was observed a handful of times. The DNA of the CDR3 is TGTGCCAGCAGCTCCGGTGGGGCGGTGCAAGAGACCCAGTACTTC. It encodes CASSSGGAVQETQYF. This sequence joins TRBV11-2 and TRBJ2-5; D is possibly TRBD1 (5 bases). CDR1 SGHAT and CDR2 FQNNGV come from the germline V gene. The CDR3 length is 15 residues. V dropped 4 bases and J dropped 2 bases, with 14 bases sitting between them.

This chain connects TRBV27 to TRBJ2-7, with a tentative D call TRBD2 (5 bases). The CDR3 consists of 14 residues. Trimming left V 5 bases short and J 3 bases short, with 14 bases between. The germline gives CDR1 MNHEY, CDR2 SMNVEV (reference sequence). CDR3 protein: CASSAGRSNYEQYF. The CDR3 DNA sequence: TGTGCCAGCAGTGCGGGCCGGTCGAACTACGAGCAGTACTTC.